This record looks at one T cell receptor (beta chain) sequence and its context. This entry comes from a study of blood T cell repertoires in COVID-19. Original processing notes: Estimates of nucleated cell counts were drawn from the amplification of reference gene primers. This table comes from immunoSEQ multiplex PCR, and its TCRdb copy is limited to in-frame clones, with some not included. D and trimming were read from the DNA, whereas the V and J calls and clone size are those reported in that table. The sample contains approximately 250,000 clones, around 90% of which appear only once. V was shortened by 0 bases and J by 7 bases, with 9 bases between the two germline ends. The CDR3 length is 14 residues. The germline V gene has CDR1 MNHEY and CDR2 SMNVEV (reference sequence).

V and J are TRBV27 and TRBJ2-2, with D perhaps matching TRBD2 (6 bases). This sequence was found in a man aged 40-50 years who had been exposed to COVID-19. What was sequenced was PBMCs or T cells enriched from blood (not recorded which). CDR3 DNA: TGTGCCAGCAGTTTATCCGGGGGTTTCGGGGAGCTGTTTTTT. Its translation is CASSLSGGFGELFF.